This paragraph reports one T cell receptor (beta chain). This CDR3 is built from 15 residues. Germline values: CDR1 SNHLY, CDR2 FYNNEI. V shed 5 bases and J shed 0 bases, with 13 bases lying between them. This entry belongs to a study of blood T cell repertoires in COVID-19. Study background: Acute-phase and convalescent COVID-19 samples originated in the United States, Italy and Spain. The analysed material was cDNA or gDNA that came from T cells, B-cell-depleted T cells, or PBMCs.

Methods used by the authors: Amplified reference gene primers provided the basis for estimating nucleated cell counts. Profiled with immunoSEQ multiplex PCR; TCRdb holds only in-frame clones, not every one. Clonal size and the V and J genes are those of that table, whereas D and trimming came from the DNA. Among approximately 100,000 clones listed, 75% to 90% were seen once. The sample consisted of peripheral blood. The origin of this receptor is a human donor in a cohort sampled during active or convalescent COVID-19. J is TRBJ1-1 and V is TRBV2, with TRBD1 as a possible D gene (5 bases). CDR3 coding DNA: TGTGCCAGCAGTTCAGACAGACCCATGAACACTGAAGCTTTCTTT. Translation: CASSSDRPMNTEAFF.